Presented here are 25 T cell receptor beta chains from one specimen sequenced in a study of cytomegalovirus exposure and HLA in healthy donors. The PCR employed 60 Vbeta primers together with 13 Jbeta primers. Using immunoSEQ multiplex PCR, the repertoire was profiled, and TCRdb retains in-frame clones only, with some absent. The specimen's table records about 140,000 clones. The sequenced sample was PBMCs. Receptors were obtained from a woman between 18 and 29 years old in good health and CMV-seronegative.

The V gene is TRBV7-2, the J gene TRBJ2-5; 9 nucleotides line up with TRBD2. J gave up 5 bases and V 0 bases, and 10 bases lay outside the gene matches. This CDR3 comprises 17 residues. In germline, CDR1 is SGHTA, CDR2 FQGNSA. CDR3 DNA: TGTGCCAGCAGCTTAGCGCCCCTAGCGGGAAGGGGGGAGACCCAGTACTTC. Residues: CASSLAPLAGRGETQYF.

The chain has TRBV6-4 and TRBJ1-6, with 9 bases that match TRBD1. V gave up 4 bases and J gave up 10 bases; unmatched junction bases: 8. The germline V gene encodes CDR1 MRHNA and CDR2 SNTAGT. This CDR3 has 15 residues. CDR3 sequence: CASSATDRGDSPLHF. CDR3 bases: TGTGCCAGCAGTGCTACGGACAGGGGTGACTCACCCCTCCACTTT.

V and J are TRBV4-3 and TRBJ1-1; weak D call: TRBD1 (6 bases). Germline-derived CDR1 and CDR2 are LGHNA and YSLEER. The CDR3 has 16 amino acids. The V and J ends lost 1 base and 3 bases respectively, with 15 bases between them. CDR3 DNA sequence: TGCGCCAGCAGCCAAGTAAACAGGGCGTCGGACACTGAAGCTTTCTTT. Translating gives CASSQVNRASDTEAFF.

The genes are TRBV27 and TRBJ2-5; a weak D match, TRBD2 (6 bases). Germline values: CDR1 MNHEY, CDR2 SMNVEV (reference sequence). This CDR3 region has 14 residues. Trimming cost V 6 bases and J 2 bases, with 13 bases left between them. CDR3 sequence (DNA): TGTGCCAGCAGCCATAGCGGACCACAAGAGACCCAGTACTTC. Its translation is CASSHSGPQETQYF.

This chain links TRBV6-1 with TRBJ1-1; D is undetermined. CDR1 is MNHNS, CDR2 SASEGT, per germline. The CDR3 consists of 14 residues. V was shortened by 9 bases and J by 6 bases, with 20 bases between the two germline ends. CDR3: CASRYGPLGAEAFF. CDR3 coding DNA: TGTGCCAGTCGGTATGGCCCGCTAGGCGCTGAAGCTTTCTTT.

The chain recombines TRBV7-7 with TRBJ2-5; possibly TRBD1 for D (6 bases). The J call may be mistaken, given a closer DNA end match to TRBJ2-7. Germline V lookup: CDR1 SSHAT, CDR2 FNYEAQ (reference sequence). The CDR3 contains 14 residues. This CDR3 reads CASSLAQGLYEQYF. DNA for the CDR3: TGTGCCAGCAGCTTAGCCCAGGGGCTTTACGAGCAGTACTTC.

This sequence joins TRBV5-4 and TRBJ2-2; TRBD2 is a possible D gene (6 bases). V dropped 1 base and J dropped 4 bases, with 14 bases sitting between them. Germline V CDR1 and CDR2: SGHNT, YYREEE (reference sequence). The CDR3 has 16 amino acids. The CDR3 here is CASSLSASVITGELFF. The CDR3 coding sequence is TGTGCCAGCAGCTTGAGCGCTAGCGTAATCACCGGGGAGCTGTTTTTT.

The gene calls are TRBV27 and TRBJ1-5; weak D call: TRBD1 (6 bases). The CDR3 covers 19 residues. The V gene lost 1 base and the J gene lost 2 bases, with 21 bases spanning the gap. CDR1 and CDR2 (germline): MNHEY, SMNVEV (reference sequence). CDR3 protein: CASSLFGAGVGRRNQPQHF. DNA for the CDR3: TGTGCCAGCAGTTTATTTGGCGCAGGGGTAGGGAGACGCAATCAGCCCCAGCATTTT.

The CDR3 DNA reads TGTGCCTGGGGGACAGGGGCTTCCTACGAGCAGTACGTC. This gives the protein CAWGTGASYEQYV. The chain couples TRBV30 to TRBJ2-7; 10 bases are a match to TRBD1. The CDR3 extends over 13 amino acids. Per the germline V gene, CDR1 is GTSNPN and CDR2 is SVGIG (reference sequence). Losses at the gene ends were 5 bases for V and 1 base for J; bases not matched to a gene: 2.

V gene TRBV7-9 combines with J gene TRBJ1-5, with D possibly being TRBD1 (5 bases). This CDR3 has 16 amino acids. The germline V and J ends were trimmed by 0 bases and 5 bases, with 14 bases remaining between them. Per germline, CDR1 SEHNR and CDR2 FQNEAQ (reference sequence). CDR3 in DNA: TGTGCCAGCAGCTTAGCGGGGGAGGGAGGCGATCAGCCCCAGCATTTT. The encoded protein is CASSLAGEGGDQPQHF.

The V gene is TRBV6-1, the J gene TRBJ1-5; TRBD1 is a possible D gene (5 bases). With 1 base removed from V and 1 base from J, the gap between germline ends came to 8 bases. Germline assignment: CDR1 MNHNS and CDR2 SASEGT. The CDR3 spans 15 residues. The CDR3 DNA is TGTGCCAGCAGTGAAGGCAGGGTAAGCAATCAGCCCCAGCATTTT. This translates into CASSEGRVSNQPQHF.

V and J are TRBV7-9 and TRBJ1-1, with a weak D call TRBD1 (5 bases). The CDR3 length is 15 residues. V gave up 1 base and J gave up 0 bases, with 9 bases separating them. Germline-derived CDR1 and CDR2 are SEHNR and FQNEAQ (reference sequence). This CDR3 is CASSLVAGMNTEAFF. The CDR3 nucleotides are TGTGCCAGCAGCTTAGTGGCAGGGATGAACACTGAAGCTTTCTTT.

CDR3: CARSFIQGEQYV. In nucleotides, the CDR3 is TGTGCCAGAAGCTTTATACAGGGGGAGCAGTACGTC. The V call is TRBV5-3, the J call TRBJ2-7; TRBD1 matches at 7 bases. TRBV5-3 is an ORF for which the function is uncertain. Trimming took 2 bases from V and 7 from J; bases not matched to a gene: 3. This CDR3 has 12 residues.

The chain links TRBV6-6 to TRBJ2-4; the match to TRBD2 covers 7 bases. V lost 2 bases, J lost 8 bases, and 6 bases stayed unmatched. CDR3 length equals 14 residues. Germline V gene lookup returns CDR1 MNHNY and CDR2 SVGAGI (reference sequence). Here the CDR3 reads CASSYVGGPDIQYF. DNA of the CDR3: TGTGCCAGCAGTTACGTGGGAGGGCCTGACATTCAGTACTTC.

The rearrangement uses TRBV7-3 and TRBJ2-1; 12 bases align to TRBD2. The germline V gene has CDR1 SGHTA and CDR2 FQGTGA. V was pared by 2 bases and J by 9 bases, with 5 bases of the junction left unmatched. The CDR3 contains 15 residues. The CDR3 nucleotides are TGTGCCAGCAGCTTACTAGCGGGAGGGATCAGTGAGCAGTTCTTC. Protein product: CASSLLAGGISEQFF.

The V gene is TRBV7-2, the J gene TRBJ1-2, with D perhaps matching TRBD1 (6 bases). The ends were cut back, 7 bases at V and 0 bases at J, with 12 bases in the middle. CDR1 is SGHTA, CDR2 FQGNSA, per germline. The CDR3 has 14 amino acids. The CDR3 region is CASTLDRANYGYTF. Here the CDR3 DNA reads TGTGCCAGCACCTTGGACAGAGCTAACTATGGCTACACCTTC.

Turning to this clone: Sequence at one end of the junction differs from germline and may be a read error. The rearrangement joins TRBV5-6 to TRBJ2-7, with 10 bases that match TRBD1. The germline V gene encodes CDR1 SGHDT and CDR2 YYEEEE. This CDR3 spans 11 amino acids. Written as DNA, the CDR3 is TGTGCCAGCAGCTTCGACAGGGGGCTCAACTTC. It yields the protein CASSFDRGLNF. The full variable domain, rest sourced from reference TRBV5-6 and TRBJ2-7, is DAGVTQSPTHLIKTRGQQVTLRCSPKSGHDTVSWYQQALGQGPQFIFQYYEEEERQRGNFPDRFSGHQFPNYSSELNVNALLLGDSALYLCASSFDRGLNFGPGTRLTVT.

This chain uses TRBV12-5 with TRBJ1-5; D possibly corresponds to TRBD1 (5 bases). This CDR3 is 15 amino acids long. The V gene lost 3 bases and the J gene lost 6 bases, with 15 bases spanning the gap. Per germline, CDR1 LGHNT and CDR2 FRNRAP. The CDR3 loop reads CASGFTAGTPQPQHF. CDR3 in DNA: TGTGCTAGTGGTTTCACTGCCGGGACTCCTCAGCCCCAGCATTTT.

The V gene is TRBV5-6, the J gene TRBJ2-3, with a possible D match to TRBD2 (5 bases). Germline V gene sequence: CDR1 SGHDT, CDR2 YYEEEE. V was trimmed by 4 bases and J by 7 bases, leaving 22 bases between them. The CDR3 has 16 amino acids. The CDR3 spells CASSPNRGISGNTQYF. CDR3 nucleotide sequence: TGTGCCAGCAGCCCTAACCGGGGAATTTCCGGAAATACGCAGTATTTT. Using reference TRBV5-6 and TRBJ2-3 for the parts outside the CDR3, the full variable domain is DAGVTQSPTHLIKTRGQQVTLRCSPKSGHDTVSWYQQALGQGPQFIFQYYEEEERQRGNFPDRFSGHQFPNYSSELNVNALLLGDSALYLCASSPNRGISGNTQYFGPGTRLTVL.

About this clone itself: Additional DNA sequences in this sample encode the identical CDR3. The genes are TRBV30 and TRBJ2-3; D ambiguous. The CDR3 has 13 residues. The germline CDR1 and CDR2 sequences are GTSNPN and SVGIG (reference sequence). The V end lost 0 bases, the J end lost 0 bases, and 4 bases lay between the germline ends. The CDR3 loop reads CAWSVLSTDTQYF. CDR3 nucleotide sequence: TGTGCCTGGAGTGTATTAAGCACAGATACGCAGTATTTT. The whole variable domain, filled in from reference TRBV30 and TRBJ2-3, reads SQTIHQWPATLVQPVGSPLSLECTVEGTSNPNLYWYRQAAGRGLQLLFYSVGIGQISSEVPQNLSASRPQDRQFILSSKKLLLSDSGFYLCAWSVLSTDTQYFGPGTRLTVL.

The chain carries TRBV7-9 and TRBJ2-5; 7 bases align to TRBD2. CDR1 and CDR2 from the germline V gene are SEHNR and FQNEAQ (reference sequence). This CDR3 spans 14 amino acids. After removal of 5 bases from V and 3 bases from J, the junction contained 6 bases not matched to a gene. The CDR3 coding sequence is TGTGCCAGCAGCCAGAGCGGGAAAAAAGAGACCCAGTACTTC. This gives the protein CASSQSGKKETQYF.

This sequence joins TRBV7-8 and TRBJ2-7, with 7 bases lining up with TRBD2. The V segment lost 5 bases and the J segment 6 bases; nucleotides outside the gene matches: 7. The CDR3 is made up of 13 amino acids. Germline V lookup: CDR1 SGHVS, CDR2 FQNEAQ. Written as DNA, the CDR3 is TGTGCCAGCAGCCGAGGGAGGGACGTCGAGCAGTACGTC. This codes for CASSRGRDVEQYV.

J is TRBJ1-2 and V is TRBV29-1; TRBD1 matches at 9 bases. The CDR3 consists of 14 residues. V lost 2 bases and J lost 2; bases outside the gene matches: 3. CDR1 is SQVTM, CDR2 ANQGSEA, per germline. Here the CDR3 reads CSVEPGQGNYGYTF. The CDR3 region has the DNA TGCAGCGTTGAACCGGGACAGGGAAACTATGGCTACACCTTC.

V and J are TRBV6-5 and TRBJ2-7; D gene ambiguous. The germline gives CDR1 MNHEY, CDR2 SVGAGI. This CDR3 is built from 14 residues. V was cut by 6 bases and J by 6 bases, with 18 bases left in between. For the CDR3, the DNA is TGTGCCAGCAGGTTAGCCCACTCGGCTCTCGAGCAGTACTTC. Encoded protein: CASRLAHSALEQYF.

The V and J genes are TRBV7-9 and TRBJ2-1; 8 nucleotides line up with TRBD2. This CDR3 contains 17 residues. Losses at the gene ends were 5 bases for V and 3 bases for J; bases not matched to a gene: 12. The germline V gene encodes CDR1 SEHNR and CDR2 FQNEAQ (reference sequence). The CDR3 loop reads CASSPLDGGRNYNEQFF. The CDR3 DNA reads as TGTGCCAGCAGCCCCCTCGATGGCGGGAGGAACTACAATGAGCAGTTCTTC.